A single sample gave rise to the 10 T cell receptor beta chains below, sequenced in a study of technical replicates of blood from several donors. The assay was immunoSEQ multiplex PCR, and TCRdb's table has in-frame clones only and misses some. The sample holds 65,000 to 95,000 clones, 80% to 90% seen once. The sample taken for sequencing was PBMCs. The receptors derive from a human donor in good health. Some clones in this sample may be carry-over from other donors' samples.

The chain combines TRBV4-3 with TRBJ2-1; tentatively, D is TRBD1 (6 bases). The CDR3 runs 14 residues. Germline lookup yields CDR1 LGHNA and CDR2 YSLEER. Trimming cost V 0 bases and J 5 bases, with 8 bases left between them. CDR3 loop: CASSQEGAHNEQFF. For the CDR3, the DNA is TGCGCCAGCAGCCAAGAGGGGGCCCACAATGAGCAGTTCTTC.

The gene calls are TRBV10-3 and TRBJ1-1; 9 positions agree with TRBD1. This CDR3 region has 15 residues. Germline CDR1 ENHRY, CDR2 SYGVKD. J was trimmed by 6 bases and V by 6 bases; bases with no gene match: 11. The CDR3 nucleotides are TGTGCCATCAGGGACATATCGGGACAGGGCTCTGAAGCTTTCTTT. Amino acid sequence: CAIRDISGQGSEAFF.

This chain connects TRBV6-5 to TRBJ2-7; weak D call: TRBD2 (5 bases). This CDR3 comprises 14 residues. The V end was cut by 6 bases, the J end by 0 bases, with 12 bases between. Looked up from germline, CDR1 is MNHEY and CDR2 is SVGAGI. This CDR3 reads CASSLLTNSYEQYF. CDR3 bases: TGTGCCAGCAGCCTCCTGACTAACTCCTACGAGCAGTACTTC.

V gene TRBV27 combines with J gene TRBJ2-7, with TRBD1 matching 9 bases. The germline gives CDR1 MNHEY, CDR2 SMNVEV (reference sequence). The CDR3 covers 13 residues. V shed 6 bases, J shed 7 bases, and the junction held 7 bases outside the gene matches. CDR3 bases: TGTGCCAGCAGCCGGGACAGGGAACGGGAGCAGTACTTC. Amino acid sequence: CASSRDREREQYF.

The genes are TRBV7-9 and TRBJ2-5; 9 bases line up with TRBD2. Trimming removed 1 base from V and 4 bases from J; junction bases left unmatched: 7. Looked up from germline, CDR1 is SEHNR and CDR2 is FQNEAQ (reference sequence). CDR3 length equals 16 residues. This CDR3 is CASSLGSSGTAETQYF. CDR3 DNA sequence: TGTGCCAGCAGCTTAGGCTCTAGCGGGACGGCAGAGACCCAGTACTTC.

This clone appeared once. The CDR3 sequence: CASSQVPGDEQYF. CDR3 DNA: TGTGCCAGCAGCCAAGTACCGGGGGACGAGCAGTACTTC. The chain joins TRBV4-2 to TRBJ2-7, with D possibly TRBD2 on 6 matching bases. The CDR3 contains 13 residues. With 1 base removed from V and 5 bases from J, the gap between germline ends came to 9 bases. Germline V gene sequence: CDR1 LGHNA, CDR2 YNFKEQ.

The V gene is TRBV7-9, the J gene TRBJ2-5, with a weak D call TRBD1 (5 bases). V gave up 6 bases and J gave up 3 bases, with 11 bases separating them. There are 13 residues in the CDR3. Germline V lookup: CDR1 SEHNR, CDR2 FQNEAQ (reference sequence). CDR3 amino acids: CASSPQGEETQYF. In nucleotides, the CDR3 is TGTGCCAGCAGTCCCCAAGGGGAAGAGACCCAGTACTTC.

This chain joins TRBV19 and TRBJ1-2; TRBD1 aligns across 10 bases. V was pared by 5 bases and J by 4 bases, with 1 base of the junction left unmatched. The CDR3 length is 13 residues. In germline, CDR1 is LNHDA, CDR2 SQIVND (reference sequence). The CDR3 DNA sequence: TGTGCCAGTAGTGGACAGGGGGGCTATGGCTACACCTTC. It translates to CASSGQGGYGYTF.

The rearrangement links TRBV29-1 to TRBJ1-4; D gene unclear. Trimming took off 6 bases at V and 8 bases at J, with 13 bases between the two ends. Per the germline V gene, CDR1 is SQVTM and CDR2 is ANQGSEA. This CDR3 spans 12 amino acids. This CDR3 reads CSVQGVQEKLFF. CDR3 DNA: TGCAGCGTCCAAGGTGTACAGGAAAAACTGTTTTTT.

In DNA form, the CDR3 reads TGTGCCAGTAGTATAGGAGTAGGGCTAGCGGAGCCGAACACCGGGGAGCTGTTTTTT. Translation gives CASSIGVGLAEPNTGELFF. The chain combines TRBV19 with TRBJ2-2, with 7 bases aligning to TRBD2. V lost 1 base, J lost 0 bases, and 11 bases stayed unmatched. Germline V gene sequence: CDR1 LNHDA, CDR2 SQIVND (reference sequence). This CDR3 region has 19 residues. Full variable domain (outside the CDR3, taken from reference TRBV19 and TRBJ2-2): DGGITQSPKYLFRKEGQNVTLSCEQNLNHDAMYWYRQDPGQGLRLIYYSQIVNDFQKGDIAEGYSVSREKKESFPLTVTSAQKNPTAFYLCASSIGVGLAEPNTGELFFGEGSRLTVL.